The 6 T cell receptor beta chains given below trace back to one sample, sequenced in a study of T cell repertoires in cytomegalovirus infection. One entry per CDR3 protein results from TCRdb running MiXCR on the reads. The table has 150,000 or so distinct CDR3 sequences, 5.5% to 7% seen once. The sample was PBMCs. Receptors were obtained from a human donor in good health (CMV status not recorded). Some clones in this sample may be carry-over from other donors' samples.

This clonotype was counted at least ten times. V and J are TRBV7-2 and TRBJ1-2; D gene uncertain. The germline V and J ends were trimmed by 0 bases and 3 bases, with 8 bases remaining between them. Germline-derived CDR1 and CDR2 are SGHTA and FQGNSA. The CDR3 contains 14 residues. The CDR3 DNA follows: TGTGCCAGCAGCTTAGCAGGGTTGTACTATGGCTACACCTTC. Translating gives CASSLAGLYYGYTF.

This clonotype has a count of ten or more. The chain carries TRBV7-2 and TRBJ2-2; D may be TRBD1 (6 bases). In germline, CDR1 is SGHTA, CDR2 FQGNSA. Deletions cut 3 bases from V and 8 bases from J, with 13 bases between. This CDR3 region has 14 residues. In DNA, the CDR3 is TGTGCCAGCAGCTTCAAACAGGGAGCTGGGGAGCTGTTTTTT. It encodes CASSFKQGAGELFF. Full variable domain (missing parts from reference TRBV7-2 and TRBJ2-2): GAGVSQSPSNKVTEKGKDVELRCDPISGHTALYWYRQSLGQGLEFLIYFQGNSAPDKSGLPSDRFSAERTGGSVSTLTIQRTQQEDSAVYLCASSFKQGAGELFFGEGSRLTVL.

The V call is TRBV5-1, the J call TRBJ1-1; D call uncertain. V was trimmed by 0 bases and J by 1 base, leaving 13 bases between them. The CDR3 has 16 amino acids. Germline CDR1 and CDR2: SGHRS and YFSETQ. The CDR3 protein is CASSLAAARGNTEAFF. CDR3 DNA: TGCGCCAGCAGCTTGGCAGCAGCCCGGGGGAACACTGAAGCTTTCTTT.

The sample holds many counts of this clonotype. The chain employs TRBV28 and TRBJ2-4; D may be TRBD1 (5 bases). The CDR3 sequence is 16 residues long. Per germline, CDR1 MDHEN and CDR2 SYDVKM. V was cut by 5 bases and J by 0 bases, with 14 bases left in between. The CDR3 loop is CASSPRVLLAKNIQYF. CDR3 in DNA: TGTGCCAGCAGTCCCAGGGTTCTACTAGCCAAAAACATTCAGTACTTC.

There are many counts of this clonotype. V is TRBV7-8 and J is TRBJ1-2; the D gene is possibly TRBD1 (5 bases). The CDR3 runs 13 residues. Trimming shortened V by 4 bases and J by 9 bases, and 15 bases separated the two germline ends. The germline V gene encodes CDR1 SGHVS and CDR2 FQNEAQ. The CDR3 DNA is TGTGCCAGCAGCTGGGACCGCCAAGGGAGCTACACCTTC. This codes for CASSWDRQGSYTF.

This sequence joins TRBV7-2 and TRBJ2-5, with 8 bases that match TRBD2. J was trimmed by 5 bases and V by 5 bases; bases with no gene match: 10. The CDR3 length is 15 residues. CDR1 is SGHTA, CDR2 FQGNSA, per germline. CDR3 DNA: TGTGCCAGCAGCCCGCCGGGGAGCGGGGGTGAGACCCAGTACTTC. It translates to CASSPPGSGGETQYF.